This TCR beta chain emerged from a study of T cells after yellow fever vaccination. Study-level findings and limits: Most primary-vaccination clones recurred post-booster (roughly 96% CD4, more than 85% CD8).

This clonotype was seen at least ten times. No antigen is known for it. TCRdb called the 5' RACE reads again in MiXCR, with one record for every CDR3 protein. In the table there are about 250,000 distinct CDR3 sequences, over 3% of which are singletons. This TCR came from a man aged 18 to 29 who received the YFV17D yellow fever vaccine. The sequencing used PBMCs, collected 15 days after the yellow fever booster vaccination.

CDR3 in DNA: TGTGCCACTGACACCGGGGAGCTGTTTTTT. The encoded protein is CATDTGELFF. The chain uses TRBV7-9 and TRBJ2-2, with D unresolved. The CDR3 has 10 amino acids. Trimming left V 10 bases short and J 3 bases short, with 3 bases between. From germline, CDR1 is SEHNR and CDR2 FQNEAQ (reference sequence).